The present T cell receptor beta chain was sequenced within a study of OX40 agonist ivuxolimab in advanced cancers. The ends were cut back, 2 bases at V and 6 bases at J, with 14 bases in the middle. The CDR3 has 15 amino acids. Germline CDR1 is MNHNY and CDR2 is SVGAGI (reference sequence). Repertoires were generated with immunoSEQ multiplex PCR, while TCRdb's copy carries only in-frame clones and drops some. The sample records roughly 54,000 clones, 84% being singletons. The TCR was taken from an adult with an advanced solid tumor such as melanoma, head and neck, liver or kidney cancer. Sequences were derived from CD4+ or CD8+ T cells sorted from blood, sampled in a trial of the OX40 agonist ivuxolimab. The rearrangement uses TRBV6-6 and TRBJ2-1, with D perhaps TRBD2 (6 bases). The CDR3 here is CASSYRHGTPNEQFF. The CDR3 coding sequence is TGTGCCAGCAGTTACCGTCACGGGACTCCCAATGAGCAGTTCTTC.